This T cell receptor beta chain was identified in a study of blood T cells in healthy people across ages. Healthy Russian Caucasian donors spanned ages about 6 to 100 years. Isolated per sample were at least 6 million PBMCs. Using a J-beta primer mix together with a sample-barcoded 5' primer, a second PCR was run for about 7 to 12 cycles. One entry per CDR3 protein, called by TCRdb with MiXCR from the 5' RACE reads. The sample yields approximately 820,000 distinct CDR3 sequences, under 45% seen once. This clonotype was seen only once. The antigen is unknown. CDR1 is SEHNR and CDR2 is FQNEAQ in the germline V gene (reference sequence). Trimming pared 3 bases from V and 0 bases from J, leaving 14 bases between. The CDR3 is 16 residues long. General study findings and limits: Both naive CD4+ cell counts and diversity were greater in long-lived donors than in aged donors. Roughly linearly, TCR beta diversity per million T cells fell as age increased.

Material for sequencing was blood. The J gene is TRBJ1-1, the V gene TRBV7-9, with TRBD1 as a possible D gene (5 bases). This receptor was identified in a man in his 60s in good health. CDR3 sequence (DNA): TGTGCCAGCAGCTTTTCACAGGAGACCCTGAACACTGAAGCTTTCTTT. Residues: CASSFSQETLNTEAFF.